This T cell receptor beta chain was recorded in a study of metastatic and nonmetastatic thyroid tumors. About the study: The authors compared repertoires across blood and tumor or nodule tissue from malignant and benign thyroid patients.

Every patient was untreated before thyroid surgery. TCRdb re-called the PCR reads via MiXCR. The table has 50,000 to 70,000 clones, under 5% seen once. This clone was seen repeatedly, ten times or more. This CDR3 region has 15 residues. In germline, CDR1 is LNHDA, CDR2 SQIVND (reference sequence). V lost 2 bases to trimming and J lost 0 bases, with 8 bases between them. The sequencing sample was made of blood. This sequence was found in a female donor with papillary thyroid cancer or a benign thyroid nodule (not recorded which). Some clones in this sample may be carry-over from other donors' samples. The rearrangement links TRBV19 to TRBJ1-5; D uncertain. The chain's CDR3 is CASSISGYSNQPQHF. The CDR3 nucleotides read TGTGCCAGTAGTATATCTGGGTATAGCAATCAGCCCCAGCATTTT.